What follows is one TCR beta chain and its context. The V end was cut by 3 bases, the J end by 6 bases, with 9 bases between. Germline V gives CDR1 MGHDK, CDR2 SYGVNS. The CDR3 is made up of 13 amino acids. The entry originates in a study of blood T cell repertoires in COVID-19. In the source study's methods: Reference gene primers were amplified, and this amplification served to estimate nucleated cell counts. The repertoire was sequenced with immunoSEQ multiplex PCR; TCRdb's copy has only in-frame clones and lacks some. V and J calls and clone size come straight from that table; D and trimming were deduced from the DNA. This sample has tens of thousands of clones, with more than 75% found just once.

This receptor was obtained from a human donor with acute or convalescent COVID-19. The donor label of this sample is uncertain. The sequencing input was peripheral blood. The chain uses TRBV25-1 and TRBJ2-1; D may be TRBD1 (6 bases). The CDR3 DNA reads as TGTGCCAGCAGTGACAGGGGCATCAATGAGCAGTTCTTC. This encodes CASSDRGINEQFF.